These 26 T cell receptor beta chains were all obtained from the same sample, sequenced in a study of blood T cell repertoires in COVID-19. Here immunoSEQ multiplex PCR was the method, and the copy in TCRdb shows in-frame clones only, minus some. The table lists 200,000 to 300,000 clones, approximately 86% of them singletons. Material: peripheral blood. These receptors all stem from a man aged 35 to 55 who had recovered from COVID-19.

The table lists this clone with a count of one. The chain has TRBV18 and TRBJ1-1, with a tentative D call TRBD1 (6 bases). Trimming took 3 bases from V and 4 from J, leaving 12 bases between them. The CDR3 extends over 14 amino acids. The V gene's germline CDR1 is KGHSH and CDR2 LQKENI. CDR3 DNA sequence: TGTGCCAGCTCACCTGGGGGCAGCGGCACTGAAGCTTTCTTT. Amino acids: CASSPGGSGTEAFF.

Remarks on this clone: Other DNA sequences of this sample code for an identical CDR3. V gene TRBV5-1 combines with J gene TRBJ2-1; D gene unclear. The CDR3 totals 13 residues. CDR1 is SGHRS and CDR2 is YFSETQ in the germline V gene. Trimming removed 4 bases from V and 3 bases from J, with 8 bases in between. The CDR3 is CASSLVSYNEQFF. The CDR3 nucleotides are TGCGCCAGCAGCCTTGTCAGCTACAATGAGCAGTTCTTC.

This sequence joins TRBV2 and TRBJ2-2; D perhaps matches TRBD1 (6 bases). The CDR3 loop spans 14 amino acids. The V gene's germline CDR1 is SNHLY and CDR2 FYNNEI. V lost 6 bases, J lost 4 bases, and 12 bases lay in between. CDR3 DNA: TGTGCCAGCAGAGGGACACTCGGCACCGGGGAGCTGTTTTTT. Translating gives CASRGTLGTGELFF.

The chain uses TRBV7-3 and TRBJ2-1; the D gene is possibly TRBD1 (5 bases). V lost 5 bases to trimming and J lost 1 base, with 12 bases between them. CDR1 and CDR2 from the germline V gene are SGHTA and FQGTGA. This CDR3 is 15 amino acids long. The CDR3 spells CASSPGRVSYNEQFF. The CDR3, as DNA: TGTGCCAGCAGCCCGGGCAGGGTGTCCTACAATGAGCAGTTCTTC.

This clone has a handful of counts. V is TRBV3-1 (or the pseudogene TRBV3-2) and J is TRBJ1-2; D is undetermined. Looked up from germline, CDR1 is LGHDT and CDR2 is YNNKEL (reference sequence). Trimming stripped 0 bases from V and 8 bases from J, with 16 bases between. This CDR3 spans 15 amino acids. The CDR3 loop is CASSQDGELSRGYTF. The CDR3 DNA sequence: TGTGCCAGCAGCCAAGATGGGGAGTTGTCGAGGGGCTACACCTTC.

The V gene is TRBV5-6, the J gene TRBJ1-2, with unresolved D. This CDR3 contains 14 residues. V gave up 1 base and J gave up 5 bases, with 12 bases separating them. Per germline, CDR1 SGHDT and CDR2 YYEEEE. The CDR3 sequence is CASSLQLSRYGYTF. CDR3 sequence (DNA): TGTGCCAGCAGCTTGCAGCTCTCGAGGTATGGCTACACCTTC.

CDR3 nucleotide sequence: TGCGCCAGCAGCCCGCCTACCACTAGCGGGGGGGCTTCAGAGCAGTTCTTC. Protein: CASSPPTTSGGASEQFF. This sequence joins TRBV5-1 and TRBJ2-1, with 13 nucleotides matching TRBD2. The trim removed 4 bases at V and 10 bases at J, leaving 14 bases unmatched. The CDR3 runs 17 residues. CDR1 is SGHRS and CDR2 is YFSETQ in the germline V gene. Full variable domain (remainder filled in from reference TRBV5-1 and TRBJ2-1): KAGVTQTPRYLIKTRGQQVTLSCSPISGHRSVSWYQQTPGQGLQFLFEYFSETQRNKGNFPGRFSGRQFSNSRSEMNVSTLELGDSALYLCASSPPTTSGGASEQFFGPGTRLTVL.

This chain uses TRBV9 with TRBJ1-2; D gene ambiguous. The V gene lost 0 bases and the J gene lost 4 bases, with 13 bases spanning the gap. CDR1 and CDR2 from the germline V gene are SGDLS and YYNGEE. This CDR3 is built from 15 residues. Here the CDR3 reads CASSVGSRSSYGYTF. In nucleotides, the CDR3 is TGTGCCAGCAGCGTAGGTTCGCGGAGTTCCTATGGCTACACCTTC.

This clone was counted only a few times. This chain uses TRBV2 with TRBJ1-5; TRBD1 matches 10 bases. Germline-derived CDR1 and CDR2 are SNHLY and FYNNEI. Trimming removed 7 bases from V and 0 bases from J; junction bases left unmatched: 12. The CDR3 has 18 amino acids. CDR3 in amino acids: CASKALGQGSDSNQPQHF. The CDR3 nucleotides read TGTGCCAGCAAGGCCCTGGGACAGGGGAGCGATAGCAATCAGCCCCAGCATTTT.

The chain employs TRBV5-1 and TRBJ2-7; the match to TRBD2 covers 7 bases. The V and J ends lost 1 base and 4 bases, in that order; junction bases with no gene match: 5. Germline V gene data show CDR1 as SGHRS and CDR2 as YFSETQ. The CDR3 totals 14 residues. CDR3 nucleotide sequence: TGCGCCAGCAGCTTGCGGAGCGGGATATACGAGCAGTACTTC. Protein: CASSLRSGIYEQYF.

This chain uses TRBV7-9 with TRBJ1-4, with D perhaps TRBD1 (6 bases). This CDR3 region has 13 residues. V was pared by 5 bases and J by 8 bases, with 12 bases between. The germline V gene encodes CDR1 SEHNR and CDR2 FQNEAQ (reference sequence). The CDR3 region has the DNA TGTGCCAGCAGCAGATCCGGGACAGAAAAACTGTTTTTT. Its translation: CASSRSGTEKLFF.

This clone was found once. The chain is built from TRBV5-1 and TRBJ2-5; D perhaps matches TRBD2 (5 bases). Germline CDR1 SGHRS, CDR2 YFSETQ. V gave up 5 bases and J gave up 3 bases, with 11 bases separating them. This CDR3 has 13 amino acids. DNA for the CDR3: TGCGCCAGCAGATGGACTGATAAAGAGACCCAGTACTTC. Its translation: CASRWTDKETQYF.

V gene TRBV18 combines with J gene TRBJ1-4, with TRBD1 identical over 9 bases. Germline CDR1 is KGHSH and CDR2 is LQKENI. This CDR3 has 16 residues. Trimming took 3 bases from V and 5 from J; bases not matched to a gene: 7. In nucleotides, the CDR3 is TGTGCCAGCTCACCGGAGGCGGGACAGGGCAATGAAAAACTGTTTTTT. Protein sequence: CASSPEAGQGNEKLFF.

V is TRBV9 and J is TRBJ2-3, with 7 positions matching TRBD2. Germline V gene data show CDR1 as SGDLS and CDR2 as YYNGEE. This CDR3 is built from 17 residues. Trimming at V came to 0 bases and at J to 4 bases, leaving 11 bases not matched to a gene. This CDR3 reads CASSVEPAGPKADTQYF. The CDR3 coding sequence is TGTGCCAGCAGCGTAGAACCAGCGGGACCTAAGGCAGATACGCAGTATTTT.

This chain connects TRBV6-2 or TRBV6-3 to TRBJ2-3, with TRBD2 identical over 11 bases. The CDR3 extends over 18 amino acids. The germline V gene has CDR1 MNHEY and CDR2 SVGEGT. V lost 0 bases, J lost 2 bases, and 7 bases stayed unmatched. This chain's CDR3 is CASSYSMTSGALTDTQYF. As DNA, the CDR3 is TGTGCCAGCAGTTACTCGATGACTAGCGGGGCCCTCACAGATACGCAGTATTTT.

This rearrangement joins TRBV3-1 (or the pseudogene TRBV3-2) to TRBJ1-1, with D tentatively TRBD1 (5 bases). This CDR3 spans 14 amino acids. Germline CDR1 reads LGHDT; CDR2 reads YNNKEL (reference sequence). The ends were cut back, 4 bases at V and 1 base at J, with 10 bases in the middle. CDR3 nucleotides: TGTGCCAGCAGCCGGAAACAGGAGAACACTGAAGCTTTCTTT. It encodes CASSRKQENTEAFF.

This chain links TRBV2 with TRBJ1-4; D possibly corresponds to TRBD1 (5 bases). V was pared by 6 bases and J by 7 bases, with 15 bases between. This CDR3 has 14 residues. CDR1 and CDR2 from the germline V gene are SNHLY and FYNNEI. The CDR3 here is CASSPDTWGEKLFF. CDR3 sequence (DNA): TGTGCCAGCAGCCCGGACACCTGGGGTGAAAAACTGTTTTTT.

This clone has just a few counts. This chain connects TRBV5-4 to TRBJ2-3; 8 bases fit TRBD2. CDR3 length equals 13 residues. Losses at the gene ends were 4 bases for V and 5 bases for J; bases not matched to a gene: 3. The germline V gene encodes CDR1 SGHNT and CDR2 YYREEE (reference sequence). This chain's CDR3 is CASSPGGQDTQYF. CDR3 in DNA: TGTGCCAGCAGCCCGGGGGGGCAAGATACGCAGTATTTT.

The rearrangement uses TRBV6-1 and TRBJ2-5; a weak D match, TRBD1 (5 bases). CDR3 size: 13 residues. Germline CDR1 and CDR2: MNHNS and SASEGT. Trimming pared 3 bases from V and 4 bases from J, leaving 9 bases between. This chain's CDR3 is CASSDRVPETQYF. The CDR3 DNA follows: TGTGCCAGCAGTGACAGGGTCCCAGAGACCCAGTACTTC.

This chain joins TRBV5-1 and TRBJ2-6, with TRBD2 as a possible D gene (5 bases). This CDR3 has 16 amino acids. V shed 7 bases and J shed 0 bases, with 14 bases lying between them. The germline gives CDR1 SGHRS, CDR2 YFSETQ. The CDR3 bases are TGCGCCAGCCGCGTACGAGGGATCTCTGGGGCCAACGTCCTGACTTTC. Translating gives CASRVRGISGANVLTF.

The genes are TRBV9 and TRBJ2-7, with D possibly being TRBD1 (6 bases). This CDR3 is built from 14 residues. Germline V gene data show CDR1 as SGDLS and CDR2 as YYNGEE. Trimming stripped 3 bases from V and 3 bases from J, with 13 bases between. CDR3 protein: CASSGTGQHYEQYF. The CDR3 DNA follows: TGTGCCAGCAGCGGTACGGGACAACACTACGAGCAGTACTTC.

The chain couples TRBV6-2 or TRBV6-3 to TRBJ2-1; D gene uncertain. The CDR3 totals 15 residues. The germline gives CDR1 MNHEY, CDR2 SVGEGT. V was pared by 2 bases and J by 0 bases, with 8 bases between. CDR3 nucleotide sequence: TGTGCCAGCAGTTACCGTCCTAGCTCCTACAATGAGCAGTTCTTC. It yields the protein CASSYRPSSYNEQFF.

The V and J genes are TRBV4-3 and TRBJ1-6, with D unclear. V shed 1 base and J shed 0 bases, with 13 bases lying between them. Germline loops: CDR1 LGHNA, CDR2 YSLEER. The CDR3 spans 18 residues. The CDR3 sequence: CASSQGPRGSSYNSPLHF. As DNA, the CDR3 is TGCGCCAGCAGCCAAGGCCCCCGGGGTTCCTCCTATAATTCACCCCTCCACTTT.

The CDR3 DNA reads TGTGCCAGCAGATTCGGATATGAGGCCGGGGAGCTGTTTTTT. This translates into CASRFGYEAGELFF. The V and J genes are TRBV7-8 and TRBJ2-2; D gene ambiguous. V lost 6 bases to trimming and J lost 6 bases, with 14 bases between them. Looked up from germline, CDR1 is SGHVS and CDR2 is FQNEAQ. The CDR3 spans 14 residues.

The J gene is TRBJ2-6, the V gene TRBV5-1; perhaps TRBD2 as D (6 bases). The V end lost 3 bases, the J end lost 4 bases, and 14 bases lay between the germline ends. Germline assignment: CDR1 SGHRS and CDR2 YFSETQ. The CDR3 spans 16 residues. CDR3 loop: CASSWPPGGGANVLTF. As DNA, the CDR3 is TGCGCCAGCAGCTGGCCCCCCGGGGGAGGGGCCAACGTCCTGACTTTC.

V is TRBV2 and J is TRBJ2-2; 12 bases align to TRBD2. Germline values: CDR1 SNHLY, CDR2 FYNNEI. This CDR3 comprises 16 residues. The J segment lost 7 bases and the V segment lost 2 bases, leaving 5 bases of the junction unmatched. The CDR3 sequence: CASSERLAGVGGELFF. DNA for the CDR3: TGTGCCAGCAGTGAAAGACTAGCGGGAGTCGGCGGGGAGCTGTTTTTT.